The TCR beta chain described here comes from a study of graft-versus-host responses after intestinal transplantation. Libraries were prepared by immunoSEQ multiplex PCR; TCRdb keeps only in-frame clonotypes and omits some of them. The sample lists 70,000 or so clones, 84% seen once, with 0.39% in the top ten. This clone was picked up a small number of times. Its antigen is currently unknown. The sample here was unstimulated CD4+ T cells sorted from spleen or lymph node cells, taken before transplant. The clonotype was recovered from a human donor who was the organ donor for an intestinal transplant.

CDR3 sequence: CATLQGQGKGYTF. The CDR3 DNA reads as TGTGCCACCCTGCAGGGACAGGGTAAGGGCTACACCTTC. The rearrangement links TRBV28 to TRBJ1-2; the match to TRBD1 covers 9 bases. Unmatched junction bases numbered 11, after V lost 10 bases and J lost 8 bases. Germline-derived CDR1 and CDR2 are MDHEN and SYDVKM. The CDR3 runs 13 residues.